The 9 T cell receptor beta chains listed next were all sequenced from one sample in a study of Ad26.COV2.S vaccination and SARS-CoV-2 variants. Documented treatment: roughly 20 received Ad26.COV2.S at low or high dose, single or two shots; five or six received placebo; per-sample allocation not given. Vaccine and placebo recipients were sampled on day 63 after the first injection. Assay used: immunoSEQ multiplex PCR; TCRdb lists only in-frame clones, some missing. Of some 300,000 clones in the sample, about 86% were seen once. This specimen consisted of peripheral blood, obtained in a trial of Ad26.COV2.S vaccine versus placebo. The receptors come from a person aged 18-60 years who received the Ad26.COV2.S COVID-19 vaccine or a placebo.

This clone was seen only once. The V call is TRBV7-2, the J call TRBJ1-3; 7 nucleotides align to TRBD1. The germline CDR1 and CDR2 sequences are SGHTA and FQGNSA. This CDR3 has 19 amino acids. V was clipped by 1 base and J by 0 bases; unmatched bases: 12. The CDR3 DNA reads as TGTGCCAGCAGCTTAGAAAACGTCCGACAGGGCTTCTCTGGAAACACCATATATTTT. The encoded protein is CASSLENVRQGFSGNTIYF.

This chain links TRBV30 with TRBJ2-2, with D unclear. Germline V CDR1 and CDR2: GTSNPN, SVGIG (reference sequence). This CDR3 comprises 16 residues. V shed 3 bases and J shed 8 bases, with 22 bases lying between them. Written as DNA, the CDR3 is TGTGCCTGGAGCGCCTATACCTTTGCCATTTTGGGGGAGCTGTTTTTT. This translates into CAWSAYTFAILGELFF.

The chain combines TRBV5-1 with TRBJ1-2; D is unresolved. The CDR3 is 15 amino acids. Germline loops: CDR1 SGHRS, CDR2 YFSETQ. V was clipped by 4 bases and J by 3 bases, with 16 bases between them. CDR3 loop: CASSPSPTEDYGYTF. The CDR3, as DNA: TGCGCCAGCAGCCCGAGCCCGACGGAGGACTATGGCTACACCTTC.

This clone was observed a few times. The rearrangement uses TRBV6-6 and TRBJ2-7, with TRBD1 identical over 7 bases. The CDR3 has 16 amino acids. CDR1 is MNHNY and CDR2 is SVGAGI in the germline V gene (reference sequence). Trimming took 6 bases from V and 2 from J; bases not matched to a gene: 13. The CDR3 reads CASSYTPGQKPYEQYF. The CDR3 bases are TGTGCCAGCAGCTACACCCCGGGACAGAAACCCTACGAGCAGTACTTC.

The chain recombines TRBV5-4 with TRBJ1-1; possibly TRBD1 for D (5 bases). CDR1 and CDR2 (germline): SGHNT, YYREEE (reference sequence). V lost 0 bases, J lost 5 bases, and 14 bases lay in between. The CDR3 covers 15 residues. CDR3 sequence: CASSLGGRVRTEAFF. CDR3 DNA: TGTGCCAGCAGCTTGGGCGGCAGGGTCCGAACTGAAGCTTTCTTT.

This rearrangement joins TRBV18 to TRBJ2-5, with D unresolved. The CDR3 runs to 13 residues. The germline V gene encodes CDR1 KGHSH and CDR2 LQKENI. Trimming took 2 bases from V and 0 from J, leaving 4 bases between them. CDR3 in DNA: TGTGCCAGCTCACCATCCCACCAAGAGACCCAGTACTTC. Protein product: CASSPSHQETQYF.

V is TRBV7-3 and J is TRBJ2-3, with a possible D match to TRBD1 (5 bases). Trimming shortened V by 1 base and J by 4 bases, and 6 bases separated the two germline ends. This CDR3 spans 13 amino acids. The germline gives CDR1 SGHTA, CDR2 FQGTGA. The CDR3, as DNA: TGTGCCAGCAGCTTAAAAGGGGCAGATACGCAGTATTTT. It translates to CASSLKGADTQYF.

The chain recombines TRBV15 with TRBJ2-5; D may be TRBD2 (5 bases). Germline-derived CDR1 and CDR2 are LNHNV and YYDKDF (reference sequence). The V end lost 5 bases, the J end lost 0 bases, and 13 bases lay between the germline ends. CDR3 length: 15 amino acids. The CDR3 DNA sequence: TGTGCCACCAGCCCCTCCTTACTAGACCAAGAGACCCAGTACTTC. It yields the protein CATSPSLLDQETQYF.

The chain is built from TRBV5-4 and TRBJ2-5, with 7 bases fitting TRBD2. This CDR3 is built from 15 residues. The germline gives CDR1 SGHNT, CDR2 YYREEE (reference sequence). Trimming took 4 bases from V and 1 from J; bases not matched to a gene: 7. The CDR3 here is CASSDQKRGQETQYF. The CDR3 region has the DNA TGTGCCAGCAGCGATCAGAAGCGGGGCCAAGAGACCCAGTACTTC.